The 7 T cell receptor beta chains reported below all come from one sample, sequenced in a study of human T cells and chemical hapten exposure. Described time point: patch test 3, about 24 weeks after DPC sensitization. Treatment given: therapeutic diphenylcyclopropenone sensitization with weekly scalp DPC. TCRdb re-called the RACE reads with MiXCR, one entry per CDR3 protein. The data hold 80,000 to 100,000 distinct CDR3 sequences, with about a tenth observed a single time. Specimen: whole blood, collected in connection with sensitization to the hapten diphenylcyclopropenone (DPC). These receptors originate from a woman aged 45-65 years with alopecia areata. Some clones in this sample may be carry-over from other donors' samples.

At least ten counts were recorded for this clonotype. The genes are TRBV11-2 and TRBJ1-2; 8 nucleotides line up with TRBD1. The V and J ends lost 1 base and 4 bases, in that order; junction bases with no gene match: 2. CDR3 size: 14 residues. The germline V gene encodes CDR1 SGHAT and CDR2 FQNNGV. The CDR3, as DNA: TGTGCCAGCAGCTTAGTGACAGGGGCCTATGGCTACACCTTC. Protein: CASSLVTGAYGYTF.

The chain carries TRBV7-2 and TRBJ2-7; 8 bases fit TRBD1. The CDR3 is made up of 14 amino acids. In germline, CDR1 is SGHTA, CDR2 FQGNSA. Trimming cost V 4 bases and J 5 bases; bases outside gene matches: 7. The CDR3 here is CASSSRTGINEQYF. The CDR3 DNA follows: TGTGCCAGCAGCTCCCGGACAGGGATCAACGAGCAGTACTTC.

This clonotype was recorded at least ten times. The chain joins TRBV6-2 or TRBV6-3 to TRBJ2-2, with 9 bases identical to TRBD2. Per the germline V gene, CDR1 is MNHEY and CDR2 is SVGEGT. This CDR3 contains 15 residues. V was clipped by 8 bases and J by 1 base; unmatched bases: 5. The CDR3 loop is CASGLAGWNTGELFF. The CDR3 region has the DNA TGTGCCAGCGGTCTAGCGGGATGGAACACCGGGGAGCTGTTTTTT.

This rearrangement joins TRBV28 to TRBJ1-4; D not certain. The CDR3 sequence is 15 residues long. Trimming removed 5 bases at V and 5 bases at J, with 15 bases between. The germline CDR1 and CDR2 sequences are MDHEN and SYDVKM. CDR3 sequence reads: CASSTTPGGNEKLFF. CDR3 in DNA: TGTGCCAGCAGTACCACCCCGGGAGGGAATGAAAAACTGTTTTTT.

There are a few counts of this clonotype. CDR3 protein: CASSLKIATEAFF. CDR3 DNA: TGTGCCAGCAGCTTGAAGATCGCCACTGAAGCTTTCTTT. The J gene is TRBJ1-1, the V gene TRBV7-6; D unclear. This CDR3 has 13 amino acids. V lost 3 bases, J lost 4 bases, and 9 bases lay in between. Germline V gives CDR1 SGHVS, CDR2 FNYEAQ.

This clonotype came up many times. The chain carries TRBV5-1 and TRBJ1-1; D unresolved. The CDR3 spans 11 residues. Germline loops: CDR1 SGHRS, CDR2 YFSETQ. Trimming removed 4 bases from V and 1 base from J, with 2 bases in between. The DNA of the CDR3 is TGCGCCAGCAGCCGGAACACTGAAGCTTTCTTT. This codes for CASSRNTEAFF.

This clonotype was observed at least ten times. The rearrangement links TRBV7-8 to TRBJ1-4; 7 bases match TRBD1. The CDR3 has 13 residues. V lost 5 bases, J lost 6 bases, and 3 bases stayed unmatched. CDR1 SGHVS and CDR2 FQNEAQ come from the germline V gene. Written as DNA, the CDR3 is TGTGCCAGCAGCACCGACAGGGATGAAAAACTGTTTTTT. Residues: CASSTDRDEKLFF.